Reported below is one TCR beta chain. Its target is unknown. This entry belongs to a study of shared clonotypes between healthy human individuals. For the study at large: A donor's plate count was three for CD4 naive and three for CD4 memory; CD8 naive had two and CD8 memory one.

Overall study findings and caveats: Relative to memory subsets, naive subsets generally showed larger estimated richness. Rarefaction indicated that sorted-subset sequencing remained incomplete although depth was large.

Sequenced by immunoSEQ multiplex PCR; TCRdb stores in-frame clones only, minus some. The sample lists around 2.1 million clones; under 97% were seen once. V shed 1 base and J shed 0 bases, with 9 bases lying between them. This CDR3 has 15 residues. Germline CDR1 is KGHSH and CDR2 is LQKENI. The V and J genes are TRBV18 and TRBJ1-2; no firm D call. Sample: naive CD4+ T cells sorted from blood. The subset denotes: CD45RA+ positively selected. The receptor's source is a man aged 18 to 35 in good health. The CDR3 is CASSPQWPSNYGYTF. CDR3 in DNA: TGTGCCAGCTCACCACAGTGGCCCTCTAACTATGGCTACACCTTC.